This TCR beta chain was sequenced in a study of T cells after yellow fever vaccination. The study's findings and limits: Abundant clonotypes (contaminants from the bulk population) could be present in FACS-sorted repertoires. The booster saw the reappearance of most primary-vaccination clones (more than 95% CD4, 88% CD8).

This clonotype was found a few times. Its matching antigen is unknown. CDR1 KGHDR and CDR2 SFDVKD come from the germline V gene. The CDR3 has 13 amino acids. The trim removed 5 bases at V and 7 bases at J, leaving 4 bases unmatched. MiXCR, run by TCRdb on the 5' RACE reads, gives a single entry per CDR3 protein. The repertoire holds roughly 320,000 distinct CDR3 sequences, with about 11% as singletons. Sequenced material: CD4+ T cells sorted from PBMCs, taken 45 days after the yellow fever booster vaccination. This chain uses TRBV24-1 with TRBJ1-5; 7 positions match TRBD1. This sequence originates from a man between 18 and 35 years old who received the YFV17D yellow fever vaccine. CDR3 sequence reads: CATSAQGDQPQHF. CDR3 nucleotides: TGTGCCACCAGTGCTCAGGGGGACCAGCCCCAGCATTTT.